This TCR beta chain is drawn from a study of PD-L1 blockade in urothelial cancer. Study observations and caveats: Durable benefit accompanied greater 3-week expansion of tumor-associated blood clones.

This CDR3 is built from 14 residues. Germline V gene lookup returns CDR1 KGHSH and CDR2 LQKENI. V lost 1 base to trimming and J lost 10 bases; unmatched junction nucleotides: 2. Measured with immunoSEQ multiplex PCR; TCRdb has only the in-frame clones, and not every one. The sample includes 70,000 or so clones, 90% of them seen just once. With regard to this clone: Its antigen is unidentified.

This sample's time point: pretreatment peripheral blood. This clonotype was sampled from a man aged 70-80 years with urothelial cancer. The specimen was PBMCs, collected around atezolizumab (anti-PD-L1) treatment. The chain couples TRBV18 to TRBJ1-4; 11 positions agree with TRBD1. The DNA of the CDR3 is TGTGCCAGCTCACCACAGGGGACAGGGGGAAAACTGTTTTTT. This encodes CASSPQGTGGKLFF.